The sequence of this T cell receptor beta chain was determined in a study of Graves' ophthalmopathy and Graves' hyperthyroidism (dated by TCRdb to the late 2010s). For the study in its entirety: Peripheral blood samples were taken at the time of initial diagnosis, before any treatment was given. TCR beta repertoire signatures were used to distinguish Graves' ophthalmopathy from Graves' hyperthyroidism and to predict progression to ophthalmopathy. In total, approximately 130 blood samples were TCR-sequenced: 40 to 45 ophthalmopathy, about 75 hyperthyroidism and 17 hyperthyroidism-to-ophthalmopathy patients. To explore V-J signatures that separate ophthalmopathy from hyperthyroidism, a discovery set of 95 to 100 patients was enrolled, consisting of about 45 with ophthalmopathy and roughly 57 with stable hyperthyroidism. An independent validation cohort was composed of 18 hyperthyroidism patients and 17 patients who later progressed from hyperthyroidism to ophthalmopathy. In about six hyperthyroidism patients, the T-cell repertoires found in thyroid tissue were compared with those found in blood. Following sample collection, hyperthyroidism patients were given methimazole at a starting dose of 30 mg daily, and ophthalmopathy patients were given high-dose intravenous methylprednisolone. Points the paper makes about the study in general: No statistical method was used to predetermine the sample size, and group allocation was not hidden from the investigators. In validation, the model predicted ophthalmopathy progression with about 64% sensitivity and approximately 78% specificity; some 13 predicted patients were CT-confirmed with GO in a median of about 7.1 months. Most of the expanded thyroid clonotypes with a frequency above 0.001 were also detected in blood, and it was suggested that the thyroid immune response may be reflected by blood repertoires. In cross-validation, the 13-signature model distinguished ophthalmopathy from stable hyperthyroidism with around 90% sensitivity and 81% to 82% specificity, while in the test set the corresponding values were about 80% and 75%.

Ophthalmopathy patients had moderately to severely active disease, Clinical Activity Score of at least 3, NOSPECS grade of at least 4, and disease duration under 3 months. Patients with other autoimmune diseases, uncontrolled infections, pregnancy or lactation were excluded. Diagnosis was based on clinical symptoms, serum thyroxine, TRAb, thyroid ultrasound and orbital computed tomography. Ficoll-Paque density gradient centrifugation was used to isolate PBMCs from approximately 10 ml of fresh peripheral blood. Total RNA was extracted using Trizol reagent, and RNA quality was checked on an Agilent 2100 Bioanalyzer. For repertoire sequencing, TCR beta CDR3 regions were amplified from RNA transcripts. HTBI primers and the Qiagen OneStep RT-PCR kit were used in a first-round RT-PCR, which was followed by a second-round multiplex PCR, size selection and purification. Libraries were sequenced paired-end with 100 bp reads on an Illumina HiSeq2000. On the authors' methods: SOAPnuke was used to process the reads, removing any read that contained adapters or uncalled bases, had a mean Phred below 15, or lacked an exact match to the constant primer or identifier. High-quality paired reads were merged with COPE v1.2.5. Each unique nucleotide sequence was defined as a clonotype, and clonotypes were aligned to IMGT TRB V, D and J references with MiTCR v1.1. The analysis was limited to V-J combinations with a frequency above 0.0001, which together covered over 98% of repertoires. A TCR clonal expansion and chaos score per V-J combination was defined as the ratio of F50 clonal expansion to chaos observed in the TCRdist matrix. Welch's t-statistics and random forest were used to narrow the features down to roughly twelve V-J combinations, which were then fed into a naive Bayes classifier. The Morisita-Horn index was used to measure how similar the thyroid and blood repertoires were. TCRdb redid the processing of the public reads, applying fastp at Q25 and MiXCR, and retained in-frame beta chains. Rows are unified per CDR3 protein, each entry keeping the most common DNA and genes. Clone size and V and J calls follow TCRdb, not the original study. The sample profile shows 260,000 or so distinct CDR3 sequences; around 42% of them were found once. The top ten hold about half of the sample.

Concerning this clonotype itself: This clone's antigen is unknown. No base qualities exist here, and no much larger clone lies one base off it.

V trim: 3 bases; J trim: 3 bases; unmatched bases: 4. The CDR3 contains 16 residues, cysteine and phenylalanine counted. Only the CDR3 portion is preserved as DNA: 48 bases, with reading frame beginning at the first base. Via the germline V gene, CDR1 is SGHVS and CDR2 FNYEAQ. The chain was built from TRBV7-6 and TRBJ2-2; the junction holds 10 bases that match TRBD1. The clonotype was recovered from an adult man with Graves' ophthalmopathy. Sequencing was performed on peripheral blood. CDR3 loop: CASSLGQGTDTGELFF. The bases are TGTGCCAGCAGCTTGGGACAGGGGACGGACACCGGGGAGCTGTTTTTT.